This T cell receptor beta chain was captured in a study of technical replicates of blood from a few donors. This clone was picked up one time. Germline trimming cut 2 bases from V and 1 base from J; bases unmatched to any gene: 6. The CDR3 is 16 residues long. CDR1 and CDR2 (germline): KGHSH, LQKENI. The assay was immunoSEQ multiplex PCR, and TCRdb's table has in-frame clones only and misses some. The repertoire holds around 64,000 clones, 90% to 95% seen once, with around 4.2% in the top ten. Sequenced: PBMCs. This TCR was recovered from a human donor in good health. Some clones in this sample may be carry-over from other donors' samples. This sequence joins TRBV18 and TRBJ1-1, with TRBD1 identical over 8 bases. This chain's CDR3 is CASSPAQGGGNTEAFF. In nucleotides, the CDR3 is TGTGCCAGCTCACCAGCACAGGGGGGAGGGAACACTGAAGCTTTCTTT.